This TCR beta chain came from a study of tumor-infiltrating lymphocytes in oesophageal squamous cell carcinoma. TCRdb re-analysed the reads in MiXCR, keeping a single row per CDR3 protein. This table has roughly 11,000 distinct CDR3 sequences, about three fifths appearing once. This clonotype was obtained from a female donor with esophageal squamous cell carcinoma. Material for sequencing was blood.

The CDR3 protein is CASSLILVGDRAQETQYF. CDR3 coding DNA: TGTGCCAGCAGCTTAATATTGGTCGGGGACAGGGCACAAGAGACCCAGTACTTC. V and J are TRBV7-2 and TRBJ2-4; 9 bases are a match to TRBD1. The end of the DNA is better explained by TRBJ2-5, so the J call may be wrong. CDR1 is SGHTA and CDR2 is FQGNSA in the germline V gene. The CDR3 is 18 residues long.